A single sample is the source of the 28 T cell receptor beta chains below, sequenced in a study of ipilimumab plus nivolumab after autologous stem cell transplantation (dated by TCRdb to the early 2020s). Library generation was performed with the immunoSEQ multiplex PCR assay. This immuneACCESS table, as held by TCRdb, lists in-frame sequences with V and J called but not all clones. Of the missing ones, under half trace to an unresolved V gene in checked studies; the others have no known cause. Here the sample has 77,000 or so clones; 83% occur a single time. Roughly 2% of the sample is taken by the ten largest. The sequences come from PBMCs, collected in a trial of ipilimumab plus nivolumab as post-transplant consolidation. These receptor sequences come from a male donor with diffuse large B-cell lymphoma.

The V and J genes are TRBV18 and TRBJ2-6, with D possibly being TRBD2 (6 bases). V shed 2 bases and J shed 0 bases, with 11 bases lying between them. Germline V lookup: CDR1 KGHSH, CDR2 LQKENI. The CDR3 totals 17 residues. CDR3 residues: CASSPEGRSSGANVLTF. CDR3 nucleotide sequence: TGTGCCAGCTCACCAGAGGGGAGGAGCTCTGGGGCCAACGTCCTGACTTTC.

Here the CDR3 reads CASSWGRGIAGELFF. Here the CDR3 DNA reads TGTGCCAGCAGCTGGGGCAGGGGGATAGCCGGGGAGCTGTTTTTT. V and J are TRBV5-5 and TRBJ2-2; 7 bases align to TRBD1. Germline V gene data show CDR1 as SGHKS and CDR2 as YYEKEE (reference sequence). The CDR3 consists of 15 residues. Trimming took 3 bases from V and 6 from J; bases not matched to a gene: 8.

The table lists this clone with a few counts. The chain carries TRBV5-8 and TRBJ2-7, with D perhaps matching TRBD2 (6 bases). This CDR3 is 14 amino acids long. Trimming took 0 bases from V and 4 from J, leaving 11 bases between them. The V gene's germline CDR1 is SGHTS and CDR2 YDEGEE. This chain's CDR3 is CASSLGDFSYEQYF. CDR3 in DNA: TGTGCCAGCAGCTTGGGGGACTTTTCTTACGAGCAGTACTTC.

This chain joins TRBV4-1 and TRBJ2-1; tentatively, D is TRBD1 (7 bases). The CDR3 covers 14 residues. Germline lookup yields CDR1 MGHRA and CDR2 YSYEKL. Deletions cut 4 bases from V and 7 bases from J, with 14 bases between. This CDR3 reads CASSRRPGGNEQFF. The CDR3 bases are TGCGCCAGCAGCCGAAGACCAGGGGGGAATGAGCAGTTCTTC.

The chain links TRBV10-1 to TRBJ1-1; D is unclear. CDR1 is WNHNN and CDR2 is SYGVQD in the germline V gene (reference sequence). V was shortened by 1 base and J by 8 bases, with 2 bases between the two germline ends. CDR3 length equals 10 residues. CDR3 amino acids: CASSEWEAFF. The CDR3 DNA is TGCGCCAGCAGTGAGTGGGAAGCTTTCTTT.

This clone showed up just a few times. The V and J genes are TRBV19 and TRBJ1-2; no reliable D call. V gave up 5 bases and J gave up 4 bases, with 8 bases separating them. Germline assignment: CDR1 LNHDA and CDR2 SQIVND (reference sequence). CDR3 length: 12 residues. The CDR3 coding sequence is TGTGCCAGTAGTGCCGACACCTATGGCTACACCTTC. Residues: CASSADTYGYTF.

V is TRBV5-1 and J is TRBJ1-1, with D uncertain. The germline V gene encodes CDR1 SGHRS and CDR2 YFSETQ. CDR3 length: 14 residues. V was trimmed by 4 bases and J by 5 bases, leaving 15 bases between them. CDR3 region: CASSVGPAGTEAFF. As DNA, the CDR3 is TGCGCCAGCAGCGTGGGCCCGGCGGGAACTGAAGCTTTCTTT. The entire variable domain, with the rest obtained from reference TRBV5-1 and TRBJ1-1, is as follows: KAGVTQTPRYLIKTRGQQVTLSCSPISGHRSVSWYQQTPGQGLQFLFEYFSETQRNKGNFPGRFSGRQFSNSRSEMNVSTLELGDSALYLCASSVGPAGTEAFFGQGTRLTVV.

V and J are TRBV6-5 and TRBJ1-1, with 9 nucleotides matching TRBD1. The CDR3 is 15 amino acids. After removal of 7 bases from V and 5 bases from J, the junction contained 11 bases not matched to a gene. CDR1 MNHEY and CDR2 SVGAGI come from the germline V gene. CDR3 residues: CASNEVQGARTEAFF. The CDR3 DNA is TGTGCCAGCAACGAAGTACAGGGGGCAAGGACTGAAGCTTTCTTT.

CDR3 region: CASSIQPGTGAEAFF. The CDR3 DNA sequence: TGCGCCAGCAGCATTCAACCCGGGACAGGGGCTGAAGCTTTCTTT. The chain couples TRBV5-1 to TRBJ1-1; 10 bases line up with TRBD1. Trimming removed 4 bases from V and 6 bases from J; junction bases left unmatched: 9. The V gene's germline CDR1 is SGHRS and CDR2 YFSETQ. CDR3 length: 15 residues.

This clone has only a few counts. V and J are TRBV2 and TRBJ2-7, with no clear D. Trimming cost V 7 bases and J 2 bases, with 15 bases left between them. Germline-derived CDR1 and CDR2 are SNHLY and FYNNEI. The CDR3 length is 14 residues. The CDR3 sequence is CASTAGSLAYEQYF. CDR3 bases: TGTGCCAGCACTGCCGGGTCCCTAGCCTACGAGCAGTACTTC.

Only a few counts were recorded for this clone. V gene TRBV2 combines with J gene TRBJ1-2, with 7 bases matching TRBD1. Per germline, CDR1 SNHLY and CDR2 FYNNEI. The CDR3 runs 16 residues. After removal of 6 bases from V and 2 bases from J, the junction contained 12 bases not matched to a gene. In nucleotides, the CDR3 is TGTGCCAGCAGGTCCGGGACAGAGGGTTTGAACTATGGCTACACCTTC. Its protein product is CASRSGTEGLNYGYTF.

The rearrangement links TRBV6-1 to TRBJ1-2, with TRBD1 matching over 7 bases. The CDR3 contains 15 residues. CDR1 MNHNS and CDR2 SASEGT come from the germline V gene. V shed 2 bases and J 8 bases; nucleotides not matched to a gene: 11. This CDR3 reads CASSESTGTTMGYTF. CDR3 nucleotides: TGTGCCAGCAGTGAATCGACAGGGACAACTATGGGCTACACCTTC.

The chain recombines TRBV4-2 with TRBJ1-2, with TRBD1 as a possible D gene (5 bases). V lost 3 bases to trimming and J lost 7 bases, with 12 bases between them. Germline V gives CDR1 LGHNA, CDR2 YNFKEQ. The CDR3 loop spans 13 amino acids. The CDR3 loop is CASSHGQGRGYTF. The CDR3 DNA reads TGTGCCAGCAGCCATGGACAAGGTCGTGGCTACACCTTC.

The chain employs TRBV6-6 and TRBJ2-3; 7 bases align to TRBD2. The CDR3 has 15 residues. Trimming removed 4 bases from V and 8 bases from J; junction bases left unmatched: 12. Germline lookup yields CDR1 MNHNY and CDR2 SVGAGI (reference sequence). The CDR3 bases are TGTGCCAGCAGTTCGTCTAGCGGATCCGATGTTACGCAGTATTTT. Translating gives CASSSSSGSDVTQYF.

This sequence joins TRBV5-1 and TRBJ1-1; a weak D match, TRBD1 (5 bases). The CDR3 contains 14 residues. Trimming removed 4 bases from V and 1 base from J, with 11 bases in between. Germline loops: CDR1 SGHRS, CDR2 YFSETQ. CDR3 DNA sequence: TGCGCCAGCAGCAGACAGACAGAGAACACTGAAGCTTTCTTT. Amino acid sequence: CASSRQTENTEAFF.

V gene TRBV10-3 combines with J gene TRBJ2-7; 10 nucleotides line up with TRBD1. Germline trimming cut 2 bases from V and 5 bases from J; bases unmatched to any gene: 3. Germline assignment: CDR1 ENHRY and CDR2 SYGVKD. The CDR3 sequence is 14 residues long. The CDR3 DNA is TGTGCCATCAGTGAGACCGGGACAGGGGACGAGCAGTACTTC. Translated, it gives CAISETGTGDEQYF.

V and J are TRBV4-3 and TRBJ2-3; 9 bases align to TRBD2. Losses at the gene ends were 4 bases for V and 4 bases for J; bases not matched to a gene: 9. Germline V gene sequence: CDR1 LGHNA, CDR2 YSLEER. The CDR3 sequence is 16 residues long. The CDR3 nucleotides are TGCGCCAGCAGCCCATCGGCGGGGGGGTACGCAGATACGCAGTATTTT. Protein product: CASSPSAGGYADTQYF.

The J gene is TRBJ1-3, the V gene TRBV5-5; TRBD1 agrees at 9 bases. The CDR3 is 15 amino acids. The germline CDR1 and CDR2 sequences are SGHKS and YYEKEE (reference sequence). Losses at the gene ends were 2 bases for V and 6 bases for J; bases not matched to a gene: 6. The CDR3 spells CASSLGQGSVNTIYF. The CDR3 region has the DNA TGTGCCAGCAGCTTAGGACAGGGGAGTGTAAACACCATATATTTT.

The chain carries TRBV6-5 and TRBJ2-1; 13 bases fit TRBD2. The CDR3 totals 15 residues. The V segment lost 4 bases and the J segment 8 bases; nucleotides outside the gene matches: 5. Looked up from germline, CDR1 is MNHEY and CDR2 is SVGAGI. Written as DNA, the CDR3 is TGTGCCAGCAGTTCCAACGGACTAGCGGGGGATGAGCAGTTCTTC. Its protein is CASSSNGLAGDEQFF.

This clone was seen only once. This chain connects TRBV9 to TRBJ2-1; D unclear. This CDR3 contains 14 residues. Germline V gene lookup returns CDR1 SGDLS and CDR2 YYNGEE. V was pared by 4 bases and J by 5 bases, with 13 bases between. The CDR3 sequence is CASSPLSSNNEQFF. In nucleotides, the CDR3 is TGTGCCAGCAGCCCCCTTTCCTCAAACAATGAGCAGTTCTTC. Supplemented by reference TRBV9 and TRBJ2-1, the full variable domain reads DSGVTQTPKHLITATGQRVTLRCSPRSGDLSVYWYQQSLDQGLQFLIQYYNGEERAKGNILERFSAQQFPDLHSELNLSSLELGDSALYFCASSPLSSNNEQFFGPGTRLTVL.

The genes are TRBV5-6 and TRBJ1-5; no definite D call. Germline V CDR1 and CDR2: SGHDT, YYEEEE. This CDR3 comprises 15 residues. V gave up 1 base and J gave up 6 bases, with 14 bases separating them. CDR3 sequence reads: CASSLFDSDSQPQHF. The CDR3 DNA sequence: TGTGCCAGCAGCTTGTTTGATTCGGATAGTCAGCCCCAGCATTTT.

This clone has a handful of counts. V is TRBV2 and J is TRBJ1-1; TRBD1 might be the D (5 bases). The CDR3 is made up of 12 amino acids. Germline V gives CDR1 SNHLY, CDR2 FYNNEI. The V and J ends lost 6 bases and 11 bases respectively, with 16 bases between them. The CDR3 sequence: CASSQTGRWAFF. CDR3 coding DNA: TGTGCCAGCAGCCAAACGGGACGGTGGGCTTTCTTT.

The table lists this clone with a count of one. The chain uses TRBV21-1 and TRBJ1-5; TRBD1 reflects the table's D call only, with no check against the DNA. TRBV21-1 is a recognized pseudogene. This CDR3 comprises 16 residues. The CDR3 DNA reads as TGTGCCAGCAGCAACTATACTCAGGGGTGCAATCAGCCCCAGCATTTT. This translates into CASSNYTQGCNQPQHF.

The V and J genes are TRBV6-1 and TRBJ2-5; no clear D gene. The end of the DNA fits TRBJ2-7 better, so the J call may be wrong. The germline V gene encodes CDR1 MNHNS and CDR2 SASEGT. This CDR3 region has 12 residues. For the CDR3, the DNA is TGTGCCAGCAGTGAAAGTTCCTACGAGCAGTACTTC. Translated, it gives CASSESSYEQYF.

J is TRBJ1-4 and V is TRBV6-7; D is unclear. TRBV6-7 is an ORF, with its function uncertain. Trimming pared 2 bases from V and 7 bases from J, leaving 11 bases between. The CDR3 runs to 14 residues. The CDR3 spells CASSYVEGFEKLFF. In nucleotides, the CDR3 is TGTGCCAGCAGTTACGTGGAGGGCTTTGAAAAACTGTTTTTT.

The rearrangement joins TRBV4-2 to TRBJ2-2, with 8 bases aligning to TRBD2. J gave up 5 bases and V 4 bases, and 24 bases lay outside the gene matches. Germline V lookup: CDR1 LGHNA, CDR2 YNFKEQ. The length of the CDR3 is 21 residues. The CDR3 here is CASSPRSRASGPPERTGELFF. In nucleotides, the CDR3 is TGTGCCAGCAGCCCCCGGAGTAGGGCTAGCGGGCCCCCCGAAAGAACCGGGGAGCTGTTTTTT.

The rearrangement joins TRBV7-2 to TRBJ2-1, with D possibly being TRBD1 or TRBD2 (5 bases each). Germline V lookup: CDR1 SGHTA, CDR2 FQGNSA. The CDR3 sequence is 13 residues long. Trimming pared 4 bases from V and 6 bases from J, leaving 10 bases between. The CDR3: CASSSGPSNEQFF. DNA for the CDR3: TGTGCCAGCAGCTCGGGACCGTCCAATGAGCAGTTCTTC.

The chain is built from TRBV28 and TRBJ1-6; D gene unclear. V lost 2 bases to trimming and J lost 6 bases, with 14 bases between them. Germline assignment: CDR1 MDHEN and CDR2 SYDVKM. CDR3 size: 16 residues. Here the CDR3 DNA reads TGTGCCAGCAGTTTAATGTCCCCATCGCTTAATTCACCCCTCCACTTT. Amino acids: CASSLMSPSLNSPLHF. Filled out from reference TRBV28 and TRBJ1-6, the complete variable domain reads DVKVTQSSRYLVKRTGEKVFLECVQDMDHENMFWYRQDPGLGLRLIYFSYDVKMKEKGDIPEGYSVSREKKERFSLILESASTNQTSMYLCASSLMSPSLNSPLHFGNGTRLTVT.